Below, 13 T cell receptor beta chains from the same sample are listed, as sequenced in a study of T cells in Graves' hyperthyroidism and ophthalmopathy. Researchers amplified the TCR beta CDR3 regions from RNA transcripts. Researchers ran a first-round RT-PCR on the TCR CDR3 using the HTBI primer set. TCRdb itself ran the multiplex PCR reads through MiXCR, one entry per CDR3 protein. Of 600,000 or so distinct CDR3 sequences in the sample, around 14% were seen once. Material for sequencing was blood. The receptors shown here come from a woman aged 18-29 years with Graves' ophthalmopathy.

The CDR3 loop is CASSSRGRESGGEKLFF. The DNA for the CDR3 is TGTGCCAGCAGCTCCCGGGGCAGGGAGAGTGGTGGTGAAAAACTGTTTTTT. This chain connects TRBV7-9 to TRBJ1-4; D perhaps matches TRBD1 (5 bases). CDR1 SEHNR and CDR2 FQNEAQ come from the germline V gene (reference sequence). The CDR3 runs 17 residues. V lost 4 bases and J 7 bases, leaving 22 bases between the germline ends.

The CDR3 sequence is CASSLAGLDYNEQFF. In nucleotides, the CDR3 is TGTGCCAGCAGCTTAGCGGGACTGGACTACAATGAGCAGTTCTTC. This sequence joins TRBV6-5 and TRBJ2-1, with 8 bases fitting TRBD2. The CDR3 loop spans 15 amino acids. Germline CDR1 MNHEY, CDR2 SVGAGI. V shed 6 bases and J 3 bases; nucleotides not matched to a gene: 7.

This clonotype was seen many times. CDR3 region: CASSTSVGAPGTDTQYF. The CDR3 DNA sequence: TGTGCCAGCAGCACCTCGGTAGGGGCGCCTGGCACAGATACGCAGTATTTT. This rearrangement joins TRBV9 to TRBJ2-3; D perhaps matches TRBD1 (5 bases). V lost 4 bases, J lost 1 base, and 19 bases lay in between. The V gene's germline CDR1 is SGDLS and CDR2 YYNGEE. The CDR3 extends over 17 amino acids.

The table lists this clonotype with a few counts. V usage is TRBV14 and J usage is TRBJ1-1; D uncertain. The CDR3 is made up of 15 amino acids. The V gene's germline CDR1 is SGHDN and CDR2 FVKESK. The V end lost 3 bases, the J end lost 5 bases, and 16 bases lay between the germline ends. The CDR3 region has the DNA TGTGCCAGCAGCCATTCGGCGGGGTTCAAGACTGAAGCTTTCTTT. Translated, it gives CASSHSAGFKTEAFF.

The chain employs TRBV6-5 and TRBJ2-1, with a weak D call TRBD2 (5 bases). The germline V gene encodes CDR1 MNHEY and CDR2 SVGAGI. V was pared by 0 bases and J by 2 bases, with 8 bases between. The CDR3 is made up of 15 amino acids. CDR3 in amino acids: CASSYSRTPYNEQFF. The CDR3 region has the DNA TGTGCCAGCAGTTACTCGAGGACTCCCTACAATGAGCAGTTCTTC.

This chain uses TRBV6-2 or TRBV6-3 with TRBJ2-7; TRBD2 is a possible D gene (7 bases). The V gene lost 7 bases and the J gene lost 1 base, with 17 bases spanning the gap. This CDR3 is built from 15 residues. Germline-derived CDR1 and CDR2 are MNHEY and SVGEGT. The CDR3 loop is CASMTGGAVSYEQYF. DNA for the CDR3: TGTGCCAGCATGACGGGGGGCGCGGTGTCCTACGAGCAGTACTTC.

In this sample, this clonotype turned up many times. This chain uses TRBV5-1 with TRBJ2-7; D could derive from TRBD1 or TRBD2 (9 bases each). CDR3 length: 17 amino acids. V gave up 4 bases and J gave up 2 bases, with 22 bases separating them. CDR1 and CDR2 from the germline V gene are SGHRS and YFSETQ. CDR3 nucleotides: TGCGCCAGCAGCCTCGGACAGGGGCTAGCGGGAACCTACGAGCAGTACTTC. Its translation: CASSLGQGLAGTYEQYF.

Many counts were recorded for this clonotype. V gene TRBV6-2 or TRBV6-3 combines with J gene TRBJ2-7; D is undetermined. From germline, CDR1 is MNHEY and CDR2 SVGEGT. The CDR3 length is 12 residues. The germline V and J ends were trimmed by 6 bases and 6 bases, with 12 bases remaining between them. The CDR3 here is CASRQVEGEQYF. CDR3 nucleotides: TGTGCCAGCAGGCAGGTTGAAGGCGAGCAGTACTTC.

The CDR3 region has the DNA TGTGCCAGCTCACCACCGGTGGCGCCTCCTGAAGCTTTCTTT. Protein product: CASSPPVAPPEAFF. This sequence joins TRBV18 and TRBJ1-1; D uncertain. The germline V and J ends were trimmed by 0 bases and 6 bases, with 11 bases remaining between them. The CDR3 has 14 amino acids. Germline V gene data show CDR1 as KGHSH and CDR2 as LQKENI.

Only a few counts were recorded for this clonotype. The genes are TRBV18 and TRBJ1-5, with 8 bases aligning to TRBD1. The CDR3 consists of 15 residues. J gave up 4 bases and V 6 bases, and 8 bases lay outside the gene matches. Germline lookup yields CDR1 KGHSH and CDR2 LQKENI. CDR3 coding DNA: TGTGCCAGCTCTCCTGACAGGGGTGAGAATCAGCCCCAGCATTTT. Translated, it gives CASSPDRGENQPQHF. The whole variable domain, filled in from reference TRBV18 and TRBJ1-5, reads NAGVMQNPRHLVRRRGQEARLRCSPMKGHSHVYWYRQLPEEGLKFMVYLQKENIIDESGMPKERFSAEFPKEGPSILRIQQVVRGDSAAYFCASSPDRGENQPQHFGDGTRLSIL.

This clonotype was observed many times. A read error may be the cause here, since a much bigger clone is one base away. The chain is built from TRBV7-2 and TRBJ1-1; D gene unclear. The CDR3 length is 13 residues. Germline V CDR1 and CDR2: SGHTA, FQGNSA. V was clipped by 4 bases and J by 0 bases, with 6 bases between them. Here the CDR3 reads CASSYPLNTEAFF. Written as DNA, the CDR3 is TGTGCCAGCAGCTATCCTCTGAACACTGAAGCTTTCTTT.

This clonotype has ten or more counts. The chain couples TRBV28 to TRBJ1-4; no firm D call. The germline gives CDR1 MDHEN, CDR2 SYDVKM. V dropped 4 bases and J dropped 10 bases, with 19 bases sitting between them. The CDR3 runs 15 residues. In DNA, the CDR3 is TGTGCCAGCAGTTGGTCGGGAGGGTTCTTTGGAAAACTGTTTTTT. This gives the protein CASSWSGGFFGKLFF.

The V gene is TRBV9, the J gene TRBJ2-5; D is uncertain. Germline CDR1 SGDLS, CDR2 YYNGEE. This CDR3 spans 21 amino acids. V lost 4 bases to trimming and J lost 5 bases, with 36 bases between them. CDR3 region: CASSSPAPRAAQTPTFETQYF. CDR3 sequence (DNA): TGTGCCAGCAGCTCCCCAGCCCCAAGGGCCGCACAGACACCCACATTTGAGACCCAGTACTTC.